A single sample gave rise to the 25 T cell receptor beta chains below, sequenced in a study of T cell repertoires in cytomegalovirus infection. Antigens for these TCRs are unknown. TCRdb itself ran the reads through MiXCR, one entry per CDR3 protein. The profile covers some 800,000 distinct CDR3 sequences, with just under 30% appearing a single time and about 12% taken by the ten largest. The sample was cultured CD8+ T cells from PBMCs, taken from culture after CMV antigen stimulation. The receptors stem from a human donor in good health (CMV status not recorded). Some clones in this sample may be carry-over from other donors' samples.

This clonotype appeared a few times. V and J are TRBV11-2 and TRBJ2-5; maybe TRBD2 (6 bases). The germline V gene has CDR1 SGHAT and CDR2 FQNNGV. The CDR3 covers 14 residues. Deletions cut 6 bases from V and 2 bases from J, with 13 bases between. The CDR3 DNA is TGTGCCAGCAGACTTAGCGGACTTCAAGAGACCCAGTACTTC. This sequence encodes CASRLSGLQETQYF.

The V and J genes are TRBV10-3 and TRBJ1-2; no reliable D call. V lost 6 bases and J 6 bases, leaving 20 bases between the germline ends. The CDR3 length is 15 residues. Germline V gene lookup returns CDR1 ENHRY and CDR2 SYGVKD. CDR3 in amino acids: CAIRADGPSTNGYTF. CDR3 in DNA: TGTGCCATCAGGGCAGACGGGCCTTCAACTAATGGCTACACCTTC.

This clonotype was counted a few times. The chain recombines TRBV4-3 with TRBJ2-2; a possible D gene is TRBD1 (6 bases). V was cut by 4 bases and J by 6 bases, with 9 bases left in between. Germline V gives CDR1 LGHNA, CDR2 YSLEER. The CDR3 spans 13 residues. The CDR3 sequence: CASSRDNAGELFF. The DNA for the CDR3 is TGCGCCAGCAGCCGGGACAACGCCGGGGAGCTGTTTTTT.

In DNA, the CDR3 is TGTGCCATCCTGGGACGCGTAAACACTGAAGCTTTCTTT. It yields the protein CAILGRVNTEAFF. This chain joins TRBV2 and TRBJ1-1, with D maybe TRBD1 (5 bases). The CDR3 has 13 amino acids. Per the germline V gene, CDR1 is SNHLY and CDR2 is FYNNEI. Trimming removed 10 bases at V and 2 bases at J, with 14 bases between.

The chain joins TRBV29-1 to TRBJ1-1; D not certain. The CDR3 is 10 residues long. CDR1 and CDR2 from the germline V gene are SQVTM and ANQGSEA. Between the trimmed V and J ends, which lost 6 bases and 2 bases, there was a span of 4 bases. This CDR3 is CSVTNTEAFF. The CDR3 nucleotides are TGCAGCGTCACTAACACTGAAGCTTTCTTT. Supplemented by reference TRBV29-1 and TRBJ1-1, the full variable domain reads SAVISQKPSRDICQRGTSLTIQCQVDSQVTMMFWYRQQPGQSLTLIATANQGSEATYESGFVIDKFPISRPNLTFSTLTVSNMSPEDSSIYLCSVTNTEAFFGQGTRLTVV.

The rearrangement joins TRBV7-9 to TRBJ2-7; D might be TRBD2 (5 bases). The CDR3 contains 16 residues. Germline V gene sequence: CDR1 SEHNR, CDR2 FQNEAQ (reference sequence). Between the trimmed V and J ends, which lost 4 bases and 0 bases, there was a span of 16 bases. For the CDR3, the DNA is TGTGCCAGCAGCTACGAAAGGACGGGGAACTCCTACGAGCAGTACTTC. This codes for CASSYERTGNSYEQYF.

This chain uses TRBV19 with TRBJ1-6; 10 bases map to TRBD1. The V gene end was trimmed by 3 bases and the J gene end by 8 bases; junction bases not matched to a gene: 1. Germline CDR1 LNHDA, CDR2 SQIVND (reference sequence). CDR3 length: 14 amino acids. The CDR3 DNA is TGTGCCAGTAGTATGGGGACAGGGGATTCACCCCTCCACTTT. Amino acids: CASSMGTGDSPLHF.

Regarding this clonotype: A junction boundary mismatches the germline segment, possibly from a read error. The DNA for the CDR3 is TGTGCCTGCAGCTTGGAGGCCGGGGGACAGGGGGCCCTCGAGCAGTACTTC. Its protein product is CACSLEAGGQGALEQYF. The rearrangement links TRBV7-6 to TRBJ2-7, with 12 bases that match TRBD1. This CDR3 comprises 17 residues. Germline CDR1 and CDR2: SGHVS and FNYEAQ. Full variable domain (rest looked up from reference TRBV7-6 and TRBJ2-7): GAGVSQSPRYKVTKRGQDVALRCDPISGHVSLYWYRQALGQGPEFLTYFNYEAQQDKSGLPNDRFSAERPEGSISTLTIQRTEQRDSAMYRCACSLEAGGQGALEQYFGPGTRLTVT.

This clonotype was seen more than once but under ten times. V is TRBV29-1 and J is TRBJ2-3, with 8 bases identical to TRBD1. Germline CDR1 SQVTM, CDR2 ANQGSEA. The CDR3 runs to 16 residues. Germline trimming cut 0 bases from V and 4 bases from J; bases unmatched to any gene: 9. In nucleotides, the CDR3 is TGCAGCGTTGAAGAACGGGGCAGGGGGCCCGCAGATACGCAGTATTTT. Its protein is CSVEERGRGPADTQYF.

This clonotype appeared a few times. V gene TRBV20-1 combines with J gene TRBJ2-3; TRBD2 matches at 13 bases. The CDR3 has 16 amino acids. Germline loops: CDR1 DFQATT, CDR2 SNEGSKA (reference sequence). The trim removed 6 bases at V and 0 bases at J, leaving 6 bases unmatched. Here the CDR3 reads CSARTSGGLSTDTQYF. In DNA form, the CDR3 reads TGCAGTGCCCGGACTAGCGGGGGCCTTAGCACAGATACGCAGTATTTT.

The chain has TRBV6-1 and TRBJ2-1; perhaps TRBD1 as D (5 bases). V shed 6 bases and J shed 8 bases, with 17 bases lying between them. The V gene's germline CDR1 is MNHNS and CDR2 SASEGT. The CDR3 is 14 amino acids. The CDR3 DNA is TGTGCCAGCAGCCCCACGAGGTGGGGCGATGAGCAGTTCTTC. This encodes CASSPTRWGDEQFF.

This clonotype was counted a few times. This chain links TRBV25-1 with TRBJ1-6; tentatively, D is TRBD1 (6 bases). Germline CDR1 MGHDK, CDR2 SYGVNS. Trimming removed 4 bases at V and 3 bases at J, with 10 bases between. The CDR3 has 15 amino acids. CDR3 DNA: TGTGCCAGCAGTGGTAAAGGGGGCTATAATTCACCCCTCCACTTT. Residues: CASSGKGGYNSPLHF. Drawing the rest from reference TRBV25-1 and TRBJ1-6, the complete variable domain is EADIYQTPRYLVIGTGKKITLECSQTMGHDKMYWYQQDPGMELHLIHYSYGVNSTEKGDLSSESTVSRIRTEHFPLTLESARPSHTSQYLCASSGKGGYNSPLHFGNGTRLTVT.

This clonotype was detected only a few times. The chain has TRBV20-1 and TRBJ2-1, with a tentative D call TRBD2 (5 bases). Germline V gene data show CDR1 as DFQATT and CDR2 as SNEGSKA (reference sequence). The CDR3 spans 15 residues. V was shortened by 0 bases and J by 3 bases, with 12 bases between the two germline ends. The CDR3 loop is CSARDSGTSYNEQFF. In DNA form, the CDR3 reads TGCAGTGCTAGAGATTCTGGAACTAGCTACAATGAGCAGTTCTTC.

J is TRBJ2-1 and V is TRBV10-3, with 10 bases identical to TRBD2. Trimming removed 10 bases from V and 5 bases from J; junction bases left unmatched: 8. Germline values: CDR1 ENHRY, CDR2 SYGVKD. CDR3 size: 14 residues. As DNA, the CDR3 is TGTGCCACCACCAGCGGGGGGGGAAACAATGAGCAGTTCTTC. Translation gives CATTSGGGNNEQFF.

The J gene is TRBJ2-5, the V gene TRBV12-3 or TRBV12-4, with D perhaps matching TRBD1 or TRBD2 (5 bases each). V was pared by 3 bases and J by 0 bases, with 14 bases between. This CDR3 spans 16 amino acids. CDR3 sequence reads: CASSFIAGADQETQYF. The DNA of the CDR3 is TGTGCCAGCAGTTTCATTGCCGGGGCGGACCAAGAGACCCAGTACTTC.

This clonotype showed up just a few times. The chain links TRBV12-3 or TRBV12-4 to TRBJ2-3; no clear D gene. V lost 6 bases and J lost 5, with 3 bases in between. The length of the CDR3 is 10 residues. CDR3 in DNA: TGTGCCAGCAGGCTAGATACGCAGTATTTT. Translated: CASRLDTQYF.

The chain is built from TRBV4-1 and TRBJ2-1, with no clear D. Germline V gene lookup returns CDR1 MGHRA and CDR2 YSYEKL. This CDR3 has 16 amino acids. V was pared by 2 bases and J by 2 bases, with 13 bases between. CDR3 protein: CASSQRTPPTYNEQFF. CDR3 nucleotides: TGCGCCAGCAGCCAACGAACACCCCCAACCTACAATGAGCAGTTCTTC.

This clonotype was found a few times. Germline and junction disagree at one end, which may indicate a read error. The chain has TRBV7-7 and TRBJ2-5; possible D gene TRBD1, 5 bases. Germline CDR1 and CDR2: SSHAT and FNYEAQ (reference sequence). The CDR3 has 13 residues. For the CDR3, the DNA is TGTGCTAGCAGCTTATTTCAGGGAGAGACCCAGTACTTC. Its translation is CASSLFQGETQYF.

The chain joins TRBV11-2 to TRBJ1-1; D unresolved. CDR1 is SGHAT, CDR2 FQNNGV, per germline. The CDR3 sequence is 14 residues long. V was cut by 4 bases and J by 0 bases, with 9 bases left in between. The CDR3 DNA follows: TGTGCCAGCAGCTCGGGTGTTATGAACACTGAAGCTTTCTTT. Its protein is CASSSGVMNTEAFF.

This chain joins TRBV19 and TRBJ1-4, with D perhaps TRBD1 (5 bases). Germline values: CDR1 LNHDA, CDR2 SQIVND (reference sequence). V lost 1 base to trimming and J lost 3 bases, with 9 bases between them. The CDR3 consists of 15 residues. The CDR3 spells CASSIGQLANEKLFF. DNA of the CDR3: TGTGCCAGTAGTATAGGACAGTTGGCTAATGAAAAACTGTTTTTT.

The rearrangement uses TRBV6-6 and TRBJ2-5; the match to TRBD1 covers 8 bases. Germline-derived CDR1 and CDR2 are MNHNY and SVGAGI (reference sequence). Losses at the gene ends were 1 base for V and 4 bases for J; bases not matched to a gene: 8. This CDR3 has 16 residues. CDR3 nucleotides: TGTGCCAGCAGTTACTTGGACAGGGAGGTAGGAGAGACCCAGTACTTC. This encodes CASSYLDREVGETQYF.

This clonotype was seen repeatedly, ten times or more. The V and J genes are TRBV6-5 and TRBJ1-4; possibly TRBD1 for D (6 bases). Trimming removed 2 bases from V and 4 bases from J, with 26 bases in between. Germline CDR1 is MNHEY and CDR2 is SVGAGI. The CDR3 spans 20 residues. This chain's CDR3 is CASSYRSPGTPDPINEKLFF. In DNA, the CDR3 is TGTGCCAGCAGTTACCGTTCCCCCGGGACACCAGACCCTATTAATGAAAAACTGTTTTTT.

This clonotype appeared a few times. The chain is built from TRBV5-6 and TRBJ2-7; D is ambiguous. Germline V gives CDR1 SGHDT, CDR2 YYEEEE. The CDR3 is 13 residues long. Deletions cut 4 bases from V and 7 bases from J, with 15 bases between. CDR3 DNA sequence: TGTGCCAGCAGCGCTGGGATCGGTTTGGAGCAGTACGTC. Amino acid sequence: CASSAGIGLEQYV.

V is TRBV5-8 and J is TRBJ1-2; no reliable D call. V shed 1 base and J shed 6 bases, with 7 bases lying between them. The CDR3 length is 12 residues. Looked up from germline, CDR1 is SGHTS and CDR2 is YDEGEE. CDR3 DNA sequence: TGTGCCAGCAGCTTGTACTTGAATGGCTACACCTTC. Its translation is CASSLYLNGYTF.

This clonotype was picked up a small number of times. The chain combines TRBV5-4 with TRBJ2-2, with D tentatively TRBD2 (5 bases). The V end lost 4 bases, the J end lost 0 bases, and 10 bases lay between the germline ends. CDR3 length: 15 amino acids. Germline CDR1 SGHNT, CDR2 YYREEE (reference sequence). In DNA, the CDR3 is TGTGCCAGCAGCGGTAGCGAGTCGAACACCGGGGAGCTGTTTTTT. It specifies CASSGSESNTGELFF.